The next 16 T cell receptor beta chains were all read from a single sample in a study of blood T cell repertoires in COVID-19. The data were produced by immunoSEQ multiplex PCR, yet TCRdb's version contains in-frame clones alone and is incomplete. In the table there are under 250,000 clones, approximately 82% of which are singletons. Input material: peripheral blood. The receptors originated from a woman aged 50 to 60 with acute or convalescent COVID-19.

This clone was counted ten times or more. The chain links TRBV6-2 or TRBV6-3 to TRBJ2-7; 13 bases are a match to TRBD2. This CDR3 has 17 amino acids. Per the germline V gene, CDR1 is MNHEY and CDR2 is SVGEGT. The V gene end was trimmed by 5 bases and the J gene end by 3 bases; junction bases not matched to a gene: 10. The DNA of the CDR3 is TGTGCCAGCAGTCAATCCGGGACTAGCGGGGATTACTACGAGCAGTACTTC. Protein product: CASSQSGTSGDYYEQYF.

This rearrangement joins TRBV5-6 to TRBJ2-1, with 8 bases that match TRBD1. The V gene's germline CDR1 is SGHDT and CDR2 YYEEEE. V lost 4 bases and J lost 1; bases outside the gene matches: 4. CDR3 size: 15 residues. CDR3 bases: TGTGCCAGCAGCCACCGGACAGGGTCCTACAATGAGCAGTTCTTC. Protein product: CASSHRTGSYNEQFF.

The chain is built from TRBV6-6 and TRBJ2-5, with 8 positions matching TRBD2. The CDR3 contains 16 residues. In germline, CDR1 is MNHNY, CDR2 SVGAGI (reference sequence). The J segment lost 8 bases and the V segment lost 6 bases, leaving 17 bases of the junction unmatched. The CDR3: CASSNSGTSRGETQYF. The CDR3, as DNA: TGTGCCAGCAGCAATAGCGGGACCTCTCGGGGGGAAACCCAGTACTTC.

The J gene is TRBJ1-4, the V gene TRBV14; 7 bases are a match to TRBD1. The V gene end was trimmed by 4 bases and the J gene end by 8 bases; junction bases not matched to a gene: 7. Germline lookup yields CDR1 SGHDN and CDR2 FVKESK. The CDR3 runs to 14 residues. CDR3 loop: CASSPTGVKEKLFF. The CDR3 bases are TGTGCCAGCAGCCCTACAGGGGTGAAGGAAAAACTGTTTTTT.

The V gene is TRBV10-2, the J gene TRBJ1-1, with D possibly matching TRBD1 (6 bases). Germline V lookup: CDR1 WSHSY, CDR2 SAAADI. Trimming took 0 bases from V and 2 from J, leaving 10 bases between them. The CDR3 contains 15 residues. CDR3 in DNA: TGCGCCAGCAGTGAGTCAGGGGGGGTTAACACTGAAGCTTTCTTT. It codes for CASSESGGVNTEAFF.

The V and J genes are TRBV19 and TRBJ2-5; TRBD2 agrees at 9 bases. J gave up 5 bases and V 3 bases, and 7 bases lay outside the gene matches. Germline V gene data show CDR1 as LNHDA and CDR2 as SQIVND (reference sequence). The CDR3 runs to 15 residues. The chain's CDR3 is CASSMTSGREETQYF. The CDR3 DNA is TGTGCCAGTAGTATGACTAGCGGCCGTGAGGAGACCCAGTACTTC. Drawing the rest from reference TRBV19 and TRBJ2-5, the complete variable domain is DGGITQSPKYLFRKEGQNVTLSCEQNLNHDAMYWYRQDPGQGLRLIYYSQIVNDFQKGDIAEGYSVSREKKESFPLTVTSAQKNPTAFYLCASSMTSGREETQYFGPGTRLLVL.

This chain joins TRBV6-1 and TRBJ2-1; TRBD1 agrees at 8 bases. CDR1 is MNHNS, CDR2 SASEGT, per germline. The CDR3 spans 16 residues. With V trimmed by 3 bases and J by 0 bases, 4 bases remained unmatched. CDR3 DNA sequence: TGTGCCAGCAGTGATTTACAGGGGGGCTCCTACAATGAGCAGTTCTTC. Translating it yields CASSDLQGGSYNEQFF.

This clone was counted only a few times. The rearrangement joins TRBV27 to TRBJ1-1; the D is unclear. The V gene lost 6 bases and the J gene lost 8 bases, with 19 bases spanning the gap. There are 14 residues in the CDR3. CDR1 MNHEY and CDR2 SMNVEV come from the germline V gene (reference sequence). The DNA of the CDR3 is TGTGCCAGCAGGGGCGTCAGAGTACGCGCCGAAGCTTTCTTT. Translated: CASRGVRVRAEAFF.

The chain joins TRBV5-6 to TRBJ2-7; D is unclear. With 4 bases removed from V and 2 bases from J, the gap between germline ends came to 4 bases. Germline CDR1 and CDR2: SGHDT and YYEEEE. CDR3 length: 11 residues. The CDR3 reads CASSVAYEQYF. In nucleotides, the CDR3 is TGTGCCAGCAGCGTAGCCTACGAGCAGTACTTC.

The rearrangement uses TRBV19 and TRBJ1-5, with 7 bases fitting TRBD1. The germline V gene has CDR1 LNHDA and CDR2 SQIVND (reference sequence). This CDR3 spans 16 amino acids. Trimming at V came to 1 base and at J to 6 bases, leaving 9 bases not matched to a gene. CDR3 DNA: TGTGCCAGTAGTATAGGAGGTCACAGGGGATCTCAGCCCCAGCATTTT. It specifies CASSIGGHRGSQPQHF.

This chain connects TRBV28 to TRBJ2-1; 7 bases line up with TRBD1. Germline lookup yields CDR1 MDHEN and CDR2 SYDVKM. The CDR3 has 12 amino acids. V trimming: 5 bases; J trimming: 9 bases; junction bases outside the gene matches: 4. The CDR3 DNA reads as TGTGCCAGCAGTGACAGGGATAGTGAGCAGTTCTTC. It encodes CASSDRDSEQFF.

The chain links TRBV19 to TRBJ1-1, with a possible D match to TRBD1 (5 bases). The CDR3 is 14 residues long. V lost 5 bases to trimming and J lost 4 bases, with 14 bases between them. Germline V gene lookup returns CDR1 LNHDA and CDR2 SQIVND (reference sequence). The CDR3 protein is CASSGGGGTTEAFF. CDR3 nucleotides: TGTGCCAGTAGTGGGGGTGGAGGGACCACTGAAGCTTTCTTT.

The chain couples TRBV28 to TRBJ1-5, with a tentative D call TRBD1 (5 bases). Trimming took 6 bases from V and 1 from J, leaving 13 bases between them. CDR3 size: 15 residues. Germline CDR1 and CDR2: MDHEN and SYDVKM. The CDR3 DNA is TGTGCCAGCAGCGCGGGGGAGAGGAGCAATCAGCCCCAGCATTTT. Translating gives CASSAGERSNQPQHF.

The chain has TRBV29-1 and TRBJ2-3; 9 bases map to TRBD1. Germline lookup yields CDR1 SQVTM and CDR2 ANQGSEA. With V trimmed by 1 base and J by 3 bases, 2 bases remained unmatched. The length of the CDR3 is 14 residues. CDR3 nucleotides: TGCAGCGTTGAAGGGACAGGGGTAACAGATACGCAGTATTTT. Translating it yields CSVEGTGVTDTQYF.

This clone was seen just once. The chain couples TRBV28 to TRBJ1-2; 9 nucleotides align to TRBD1. CDR1 is MDHEN and CDR2 is SYDVKM in the germline V gene. The CDR3 spans 17 residues. After removal of 4 bases from V and 1 base from J, the junction contained 10 bases not matched to a gene. This CDR3 reads CASSSDRDRVGNYGYTF. CDR3 bases: TGTGCCAGCAGTTCTGACCGGGACAGGGTGGGTAACTATGGCTACACCTTC.

The V and J genes are TRBV6-2 or TRBV6-3 and TRBJ2-7; 10 bases match TRBD2. Germline V gene data show CDR1 as MNHEY and CDR2 as SVGEGT. Trimming took 3 bases from V and 2 from J; bases not matched to a gene: 7. The CDR3 is 16 amino acids. Here the CDR3 DNA reads TGTGCCAGCAGTTATCGCCTAGCGGGAGACCCCTACGAGCAGTACTTC. Translated: CASSYRLAGDPYEQYF.